The 2 T cell receptor beta chains below all came from one sample that was sequenced in a study of blood T cell repertoires in COVID-19. The repertoire was sequenced with immunoSEQ multiplex PCR; TCRdb's copy has only in-frame clones and lacks some. The data show about 64,000 clones, with around 76% seen just once and approximately 5% held by the top ten. The sequenced sample was peripheral blood. All receptors come from a human donor in a cohort sampled during active COVID-19.

This chain links TRBV3-1 (or the pseudogene TRBV3-2) with TRBJ1-2; 10 bases match TRBD1. CDR3 length: 14 amino acids. V was clipped by 4 bases and J by 5 bases; unmatched bases: 4. Germline values: CDR1 LGHDT, CDR2 YNNKEL (reference sequence). CDR3 sequence reads: CASSPGTGEYGYTF. DNA of the CDR3: TGTGCCAGCAGCCCAGGGACAGGGGAATATGGCTACACCTTC.

V usage is TRBV19 and J usage is TRBJ1-1, with 7 bases aligning to TRBD1. Germline V gives CDR1 LNHDA, CDR2 SQIVND (reference sequence). This CDR3 is built from 13 residues. V shed 8 bases and J 0 bases; nucleotides not matched to a gene: 3. As DNA, the CDR3 is TGTGCCAGTGGAGGGACAGTGAACACTGAAGCTTTCTTT. Protein product: CASGGTVNTEAFF.